This passage covers 6 T cell receptor beta chains from one sample sequenced in a study of blood T cell repertoires in COVID-19. The protocol was immunoSEQ multiplex PCR, while the TCRdb copy is restricted to in-frame clones and leaves out a portion. The sample comprises fewer than 250,000 clones, about 88% of which are singletons, and about 3.5% rests with the top ten. The specimen was PBMCs or T cells enriched from blood (not recorded which). The origin of the receptors is a woman between 25 and 40 years old who had recovered from COVID-19.

The genes are TRBV5-1 and TRBJ2-2; TRBD2 matches at 7 bases. V dropped 2 bases and J dropped 4; count of bases not matched to a gene: 5. This CDR3 region has 15 residues. CDR1 SGHRS and CDR2 YFSETQ come from the germline V gene. CDR3 nucleotides: TGCGCCAGCAGCTTAACCCTAGCGGCCACCGGGGAGCTGTTTTTT. This sequence encodes CASSLTLAATGELFF.

V and J are TRBV28 and TRBJ1-4; TRBD1 aligns across 8 bases. This CDR3 is 15 amino acids long. The V and J ends lost 3 bases and 8 bases, in that order; junction bases with no gene match: 8. Germline CDR1 MDHEN, CDR2 SYDVKM. CDR3 amino acids: CASSLLTGEVEKLFF. DNA for the CDR3: TGTGCCAGCAGTTTGTTGACAGGGGAAGTGGAAAAACTGTTTTTT. The full variable domain, rest sourced from reference TRBV28 and TRBJ1-4, is DVKVTQSSRYLVKRTGEKVFLECVQDMDHENMFWYRQDPGLGLRLIYFSYDVKMKEKGDIPEGYSVSREKKERFSLILESASTNQTSMYLCASSLLTGEVEKLFFGSGTQLSVL.

This clone was found a few times. The gene calls are TRBV10-3 and TRBJ1-3, with TRBD1 identical over 7 bases. Germline V gives CDR1 ENHRY, CDR2 SYGVKD. This CDR3 spans 17 amino acids. V was clipped by 2 bases and J by 0 bases; unmatched bases: 7. This chain's CDR3 is CAISETPRGSSGNTIYF. CDR3 nucleotide sequence: TGTGCCATCAGTGAGACCCCCAGGGGGAGCTCTGGAAACACCATATATTTT.

This rearrangement joins TRBV5-1 to TRBJ2-1; TRBD2 matches 7 bases. Trimming at V came to 6 bases and at J to 7 bases, leaving 4 bases not matched to a gene. Germline CDR1 is SGHRS and CDR2 is YFSETQ. The CDR3 runs to 12 residues. The CDR3 DNA sequence: TGCGCCAGCACCCTGGGGGGGAATGAGCAGTTCTTC. Translating it yields CASTLGGNEQFF.

The rearrangement joins TRBV2 to TRBJ1-4; 7 nucleotides line up with TRBD1. The germline V gene encodes CDR1 SNHLY and CDR2 FYNNEI. J lost 3 bases, V lost 8 bases, and 12 bases had no gene match. The CDR3 is 16 residues long. The CDR3 is CASVPLSGTANEKLFF. DNA of the CDR3: TGTGCCAGCGTTCCGTTATCCGGGACAGCTAATGAAAAACTGTTTTTT.

The chain combines TRBV7-9 with TRBJ1-5; D call uncertain. Trimming cost V 5 bases and J 4 bases, with 9 bases left between them. The CDR3 is 13 amino acids. Germline V lookup: CDR1 SEHNR, CDR2 FQNEAQ (reference sequence). DNA for the CDR3: TGTGCCAGCAGCCAGCAGGTTAATCAGCCCCAGCATTTT. Translation gives CASSQQVNQPQHF.